This T cell receptor (beta chain) appears in the sequencing data of a study of blood T cell repertoires in COVID-19. This CDR3 is 15 amino acids long. Trimming cost V 0 bases and J 2 bases, with 12 bases left between them. This clone was recorded many times. Clones were read by immunoSEQ multiplex PCR, and TCRdb kept only the in-frame ones, dropping some. Of some 310,000 clones detected, roughly 89% appear once; the ten largest clones hold roughly a tenth. This chain joins TRBV5-3 and TRBJ2-7; D unclear. TRBV5-3 carries the ORF label, with uncertain function. The TCR comes from a woman aged 25 to 39 who had recovered from COVID-19. Sequencing used PBMCs or T cells enriched from blood (not recorded which). As DNA, the CDR3 is TGTGCCAGAAGCTTGGTGGCAGGTGATCCCTACGAGCAGTACTTC. Its translation is CARSLVAGDPYEQYF.